This paragraph covers one T cell receptor beta chain sequence. Its antigen remains unidentified. Data came from immunoSEQ multiplex PCR; TCRdb stores just in-frame clones and leaves some out. The data show some 60,000 clones, about 96% seen once. The entry originates in a study of cytomegalovirus exposure and HLA in healthy donors. Study-level findings and limits: TCR clusters originating in the first cohort tended to co-occur in the 120 validation repertoires, according to a later analysis. Reported performance of the classifier showed diagnosis of cytomegalovirus status with high specificity and sensitivity. Usually a TCR sequence was rare, but some public TCRs were found in many donors.

This CDR3 has 15 residues. V gave up 5 bases and J gave up 1 base; unmatched junction bases: 7. The germline gives CDR1 PRHDT, CDR2 FYEKMQ (reference sequence). The sequence was obtained from a man aged 18 to 30 in good health and CMV-seronegative. The chain carries TRBV13 and TRBJ1-1, with TRBD1 matching over 7 bases. The sample consisted of PBMCs. The CDR3 DNA follows: TGTGCCAGCAGCCCTACCCGACAGGGGAACACTGAAGCTTTCTTT. As protein: CASSPTRQGNTEAFF.